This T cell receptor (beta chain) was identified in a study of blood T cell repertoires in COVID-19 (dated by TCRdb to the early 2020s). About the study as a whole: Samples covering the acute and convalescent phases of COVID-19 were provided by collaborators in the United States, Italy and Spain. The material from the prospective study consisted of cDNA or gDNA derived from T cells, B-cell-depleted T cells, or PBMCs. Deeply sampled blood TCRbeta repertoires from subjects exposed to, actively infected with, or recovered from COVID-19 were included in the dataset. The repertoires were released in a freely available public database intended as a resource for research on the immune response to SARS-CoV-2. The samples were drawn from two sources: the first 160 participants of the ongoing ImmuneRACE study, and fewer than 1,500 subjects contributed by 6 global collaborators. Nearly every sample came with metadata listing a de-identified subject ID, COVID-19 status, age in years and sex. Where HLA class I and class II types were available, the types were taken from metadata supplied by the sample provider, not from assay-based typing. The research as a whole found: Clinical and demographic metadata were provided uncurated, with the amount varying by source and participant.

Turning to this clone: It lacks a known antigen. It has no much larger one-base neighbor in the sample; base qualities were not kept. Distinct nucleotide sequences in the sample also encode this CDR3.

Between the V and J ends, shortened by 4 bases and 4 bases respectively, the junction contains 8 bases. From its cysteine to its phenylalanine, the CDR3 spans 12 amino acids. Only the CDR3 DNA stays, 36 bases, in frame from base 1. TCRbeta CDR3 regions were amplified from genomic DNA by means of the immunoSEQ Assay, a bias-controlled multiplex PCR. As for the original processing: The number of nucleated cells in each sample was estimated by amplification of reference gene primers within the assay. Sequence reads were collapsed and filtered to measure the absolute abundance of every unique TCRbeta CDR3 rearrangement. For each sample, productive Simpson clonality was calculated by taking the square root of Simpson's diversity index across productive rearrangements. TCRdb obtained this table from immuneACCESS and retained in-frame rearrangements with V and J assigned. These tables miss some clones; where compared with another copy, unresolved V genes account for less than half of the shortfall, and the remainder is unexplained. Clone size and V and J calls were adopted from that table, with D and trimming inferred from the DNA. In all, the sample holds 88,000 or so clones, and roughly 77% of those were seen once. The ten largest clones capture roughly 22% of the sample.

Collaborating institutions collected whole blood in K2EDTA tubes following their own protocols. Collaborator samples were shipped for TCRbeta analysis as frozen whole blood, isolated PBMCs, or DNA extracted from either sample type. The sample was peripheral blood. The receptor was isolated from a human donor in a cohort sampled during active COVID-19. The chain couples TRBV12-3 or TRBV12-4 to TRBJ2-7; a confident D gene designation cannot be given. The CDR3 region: CASSSRAYEQYF. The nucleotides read TGTGCCAGCAGTTCCCGAGCTTACGAGCAGTACTTC.